Listed here are 10 T cell receptor beta chains from one sample, sequenced in a study of CD8+ T cells in alopecia areata. Reverse transcription of extracted RNA yielded cDNA, which provided the sequencing template. Using immunoSEQ multiplex PCR, the repertoire was profiled, and TCRdb retains in-frame clones only, with some absent. The data show 140,000 to 150,000 clones, approximately 50% seen once. This sample comprised CD4+ T cells sorted from blood, obtained at week 0. The receptors here all came from a human donor with alopecia areata.

J is TRBJ2-4 and V is TRBV30; tentative D call: TRBD2 (5 bases). CDR3 size: 13 residues. Germline-derived CDR1 and CDR2 are GTSNPN and SVGIG (reference sequence). Trimming left V 5 bases short and J 8 bases short, with 16 bases between. CDR3 sequence reads: CAWAGGRQHIQYF. In DNA form, the CDR3 reads TGTGCCTGGGCTGGCGGGCGCCAGCACATTCAGTACTTC. Looking up the rest from reference TRBV30 and TRBJ2-4 gives the full variable domain: SQTIHQWPATLVQPVGSPLSLECTVEGTSNPNLYWYRQAAGRGLQLLFYSVGIGQISSEVPQNLSASRPQDRQFILSSKKLLLSDSGFYLCAWAGGRQHIQYFGAGTRLSVL.

The chain joins TRBV7-2 to TRBJ2-1; no firm D call. This CDR3 is built from 12 residues. CDR1 is SGHTA and CDR2 is FQGNSA in the germline V gene. V lost 8 bases to trimming and J lost 4 bases, with 9 bases between them. The chain's CDR3 is CASSSRYNEQFF. DNA of the CDR3: TGTGCCAGCTCGTCTCGATACAATGAGCAGTTCTTC.

This clone was seen a few times. The chain uses TRBV7-8 and TRBJ2-1, with TRBD2 matching over 13 bases. The V segment lost 4 bases and the J segment 9 bases; nucleotides outside the gene matches: 3. Germline-derived CDR1 and CDR2 are SGHVS and FQNEAQ. The CDR3 is made up of 14 amino acids. The CDR3 reads CASSWTSGSGEQFF. The CDR3 nucleotides read TGTGCCAGCAGCTGGACTAGCGGGAGTGGTGAGCAGTTCTTC.

The chain carries TRBV7-8 and TRBJ2-2; possibly TRBD1 for D (6 bases). The CDR3 runs 15 residues. The germline V and J ends were trimmed by 5 bases and 0 bases, with 10 bases remaining between them. Germline loops: CDR1 SGHVS, CDR2 FQNEAQ. The CDR3 is CASSTRTANTGELFF. The CDR3 nucleotides read TGTGCCAGCAGCACCCGGACAGCGAACACCGGGGAGCTGTTTTTT.

This chain links TRBV23-1 with TRBJ2-5, with D perhaps matching TRBD2 (6 bases). TRBV23-1 counts as an open reading frame of uncertain function. CDR3 length: 16 residues. Trimming removed 3 bases from V and 4 bases from J, with 18 bases in between. CDR3 sequence: CASSHECGICRETQYF. In nucleotides, the CDR3 is TGCGCCAGCAGTCATGAGTGCGGGATATGTAGAGAGACCCAGTACTTC.

V is TRBV20-1 and J is TRBJ2-7; D is ambiguous. The V end lost 6 bases, the J end lost 5 bases, and 8 bases lay between the germline ends. Germline V gene data show CDR1 as DFQATT and CDR2 as SNEGSKA (reference sequence). The CDR3 covers 10 residues. The DNA of the CDR3 is TGCAGTGCCGCTAAAAACGAGCAGTACTTC. It encodes CSAAKNEQYF.

This chain connects TRBV29-1 to TRBJ2-7, with 7 bases aligning to TRBD2. CDR3 size: 13 residues. Trimming removed 4 bases from V and 5 bases from J; junction bases left unmatched: 8. Germline CDR1 is SQVTM and CDR2 is ANQGSEA. The CDR3 DNA follows: TGCAGCGTTGGGGGAGCGGGAATCCACGAGCAGTACTTC. It yields the protein CSVGGAGIHEQYF.

CDR3 amino acids: CSVERGYEQYF. In nucleotides, the CDR3 is TGCAGCGTTGAAAGAGGCTACGAGCAGTACTTC. The V gene is TRBV29-1, the J gene TRBJ2-7, with D uncertain. V was trimmed by 2 bases and J by 3 bases, leaving 5 bases between them. Germline assignment: CDR1 SQVTM and CDR2 ANQGSEA. This CDR3 is 11 amino acids long.

The chain joins TRBV30 to TRBJ2-2; D is ambiguous. The CDR3 contains 12 residues. The germline gives CDR1 GTSNPN, CDR2 SVGIG (reference sequence). V was cut by 2 bases and J by 3 bases, with 4 bases left in between. As DNA, the CDR3 is TGTGCCTGGAGTAAAGACACCGGGGAGCTGTTTTTT. This encodes CAWSKDTGELFF.

This clone showed up just a few times. The chain recombines TRBV29-1 with TRBJ1-4, with 9 bases fitting TRBD1. The CDR3 covers 13 residues. V was pared by 7 bases and J by 7 bases, with 7 bases of the junction left unmatched. CDR1 is SQVTM and CDR2 is ANQGSEA in the germline V gene. DNA for the CDR3: TGCAGCGCACAGGGGGCGACGCTTGAAAAACTGTTTTTT. Protein sequence: CSAQGATLEKLFF.